Listed below are T cell receptor beta chains from one sample, sequenced in a study of CD8 T cells in Susac syndrome. TCRdb reanalysed the immunoSEQ multiplex PCR reads using MiXCR and keeps one entry per CDR3 protein. The table includes about 440,000 distinct CDR3 sequences, more than 70% detected once. The specimen was CD8+ T cells from PBMCs. Every receptor here comes from a human donor with multiple sclerosis. The CDR3 runs from the conserved cysteine through the conserved F or W. A D gene is named only where the DNA matches it firmly. Clone size appears in some rows only: once, few, many, or a class for an expanded clone.

J	V	D	size	DNA	CDR3
TRBJ2-2	TRBV5-1	NA	NA	TGCGCCAGCAGCTTGGTACATAACACCGGGGAGCTGTTTTTT	CASSLVHNTGELFF
TRBJ2-3	TRBV6-1	NA	NA	TGTGCCAGCAGTGAAGGAGGCAGGGGTTGGGATACGCAGTATTTT	CASSEGGRGWDTQYF
TRBJ2-5	TRBV7-9	NA	NA	TGTGCCAGCAGCCCGCCCGACGGAGAGACCCAGTACTTC	CASSPPDGETQYF
TRBJ1-5	TRBV19	NA	NA	TGTGCCAGTAGGAGGGGTAATCAGCCCCAGCATTTT	CASRRGNQPQHF
TRBJ2-7	TRBV27	NA	NA	TGTGCCAGCAGTTTATCGGTCCCCGGGACCTCGGGCGAGCAGTACTTC	CASSLSVPGTSGEQYF
TRBJ2-3	TRBV3-1	NA	few	TGTGCCAGCAGCCCTCAGGGAGATACGCAGTATTTT	CASSPQGDTQYF
TRBJ2-1	TRBV7-8	NA	NA	TGTGCCAGCAGCACCCCGGAGGACTTTTACAATGAGCAGTTCTTC	CASSTPEDFYNEQFF
TRBJ2-1	TRBV7-9	NA	NA	TGTGCCAGCAGCTCCGCACTTTCCGGGGATAATGAGCAGTTCTTC	CASSSALSGDNEQFF
TRBJ2-3	TRBV29-1	TRBD2	NA	TGCAGCGTTCTCCAAGCGGGGGGGCTCACAGATACGCAGTATTTT	CSVLQAGGLTDTQYF
TRBJ1-1	TRBV29-1	NA	NA	TGCAGCGTGGGAAACAGGGTCACTGAAGCTTTCTTT	CSVGNRVTEAFF
TRBJ2-1	TRBV19	NA	NA	TGTGCCAGTAGTATAAGCGTTGATGAGCAGTTCTTC	CASSISVDEQFF
TRBJ1-5	TRBV6-1	NA	few	TGTGCCAGCAGATTCAGGACGTATAGCAATCAGCCCCAGCATTTT	CASRFRTYSNQPQHF
TRBJ2-5	TRBV6-1	NA	NA	TGTGCCAGCACCCCGCGGGTGGAAGAGACCCAGTACTTC	CASTPRVEETQYF
TRBJ1-1	TRBV14	NA	NA	TGTGCCAGCAGCCAAGGACTCGGGAGAGGCACTGAAGCTTTCTTT	CASSQGLGRGTEAFF
TRBJ2-1	TRBV6-5	NA	NA	TGTGCCAGCAGTTTAGCCCGACTGGGATACAATGAGCAGTTCTTC	CASSLARLGYNEQFF
TRBJ2-2	TRBV30	NA	NA	TGTGCCTGGAGCCCCAATTGGGGGCTCTCGTACACCGGGGAGCTGTTTTTT	CAWSPNWGLSYTGELFF
TRBJ2-1	TRBV27	TRBD2	NA	TGTGCCAGCAACCCGACTAGCGGGAGTGATAATGAGCAGTTCTTC	CASNPTSGSDNEQFF
TRBJ2-1	TRBV20-1	NA	NA	TGCAGTGCTAGAAATCCCACAGGGATATATGAGCAGTTCTTC	CSARNPTGIYEQFF